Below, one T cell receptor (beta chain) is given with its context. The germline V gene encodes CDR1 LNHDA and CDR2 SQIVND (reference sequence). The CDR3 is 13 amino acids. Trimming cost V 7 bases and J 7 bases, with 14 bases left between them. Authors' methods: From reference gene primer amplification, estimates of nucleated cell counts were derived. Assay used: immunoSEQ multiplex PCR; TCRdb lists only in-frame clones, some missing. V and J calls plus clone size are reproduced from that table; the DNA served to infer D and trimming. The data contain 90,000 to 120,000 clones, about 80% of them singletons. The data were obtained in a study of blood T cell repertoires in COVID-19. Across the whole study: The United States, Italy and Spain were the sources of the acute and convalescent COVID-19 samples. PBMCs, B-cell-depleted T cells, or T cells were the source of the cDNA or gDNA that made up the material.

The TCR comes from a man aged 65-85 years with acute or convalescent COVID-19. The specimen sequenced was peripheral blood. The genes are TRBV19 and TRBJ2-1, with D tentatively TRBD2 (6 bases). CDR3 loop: CASTQQEGNEQFF. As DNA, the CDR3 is TGTGCCAGTACCCAGCAGGAGGGGAATGAGCAGTTCTTC.